Below are 26 T cell receptor beta chains sequenced from a single sample in a study of blood T cell repertoires in COVID-19. Produced via immunoSEQ multiplex PCR; TCRdb's table is partial and in-frame only. Counted here are 250,000 to 300,000 clones, around four fifths occurring once; the ten biggest clones make up approximately 5.3%. The sample comprised peripheral blood. All receptors derive from a man older than 75 with acute or convalescent COVID-19.

The rearrangement uses TRBV6-5 and TRBJ2-7, with unresolved D. CDR1 is MNHEY and CDR2 is SVGAGI in the germline V gene. Trimming left V 0 bases short and J 1 base short, with 13 bases between. This CDR3 has 16 residues. DNA for the CDR3: TGTGCCAGCAGTTACTCGATCTCGCGATCTTCCTACGAGCAGTACTTC. Its protein is CASSYSISRSSYEQYF.

The chain couples TRBV7-5 to TRBJ1-5. TRBV7-5 is a pseudogene. The CDR3 totals 12 residues. CDR3 amino acids: CVRTARNQPQHF. The CDR3 DNA sequence: TGTGTCAGAACAGCTAGGAATCAGCCCCAGCATTTT.

J is TRBJ2-2 and V is TRBV3-1 (or the pseudogene TRBV3-2); 13 nucleotides match TRBD2. CDR3 length: 15 amino acids. Germline loops: CDR1 LGHDT, CDR2 YNNKEL (reference sequence). V was clipped by 6 bases and J by 5 bases; unmatched bases: 3. CDR3 sequence reads: CASSPGLAGTGELFF. CDR3 DNA sequence: TGTGCCAGCAGTCCGGGACTAGCGGGAACCGGGGAGCTGTTTTTT.

The V call is TRBV28, the J call TRBJ2-1; 11 bases are shared with TRBD2. The CDR3 loop spans 16 amino acids. Germline V gene lookup returns CDR1 MDHEN and CDR2 SYDVKM. V was pared by 2 bases and J by 5 bases, with 5 bases of the junction left unmatched. CDR3: CASSLPTSGENNEQFF. The CDR3 nucleotides are TGTGCCAGCAGTTTACCGACTAGCGGGGAGAACAATGAGCAGTTCTTC.

The V call is TRBV27, the J call TRBJ1-2; no clear D gene. Germline-derived CDR1 and CDR2 are MNHEY and SMNVEV (reference sequence). Deletions cut 4 bases from V and 6 bases from J, with 12 bases between. The CDR3 length is 13 residues. CDR3 DNA: TGTGCCAGCAGTTCCCCCCTTTCGGATGGCTACACCTTC. The encoded protein is CASSSPLSDGYTF.

The chain combines TRBV11-2 with TRBJ2-1, with TRBD1 as a possible D gene (5 bases). The CDR3 is 12 residues long. CDR1 SGHAT and CDR2 FQNNGV come from the germline V gene. The V end lost 5 bases, the J end lost 12 bases, and 14 bases lay between the germline ends. Here the CDR3 DNA reads TGTGCCAGCAGCCCGCAGGGTTTTGGGCAGTTCTTC. This sequence encodes CASSPQGFGQFF.

V gene TRBV2 combines with J gene TRBJ2-3; 8 bases match TRBD1. J lost 0 bases, V lost 4 bases, and 3 bases had no gene match. Per the germline V gene, CDR1 is SNHLY and CDR2 is FYNNEI. The CDR3 contains 15 residues. The CDR3 DNA sequence: TGTGCCAGCAGTGTAAGGGACAGGAGCACAGATACGCAGTATTTT. Translated, it gives CASSVRDRSTDTQYF. Full variable domain (rest looked up from reference TRBV2 and TRBJ2-3): EPEVTQTPSHQVTQMGQEVILRCVPISNHLYFYWYRQILGQKVEFLVSFYNNEISEKSEIFDDQFSVERPDGSNFTLKIRSTKLEDSAMYFCASSVRDRSTDTQYFGPGTRLTVL.

This chain links TRBV27 with TRBJ2-5, with D possibly TRBD2 on 7 matching bases. V lost 6 bases, J lost 7 bases, and 18 bases lay in between. Germline V gene sequence: CDR1 MNHEY, CDR2 SMNVEV (reference sequence). This CDR3 comprises 14 residues. The CDR3 here is CASSLRGREGTQYF. In DNA form, the CDR3 reads TGTGCCAGCAGCCTCAGGGGAAGGGAGGGGACCCAGTACTTC.

Concerning this clone: A read error may account for a junction end that differs from germline. The chain recombines TRBV5-4 with TRBJ1-1; D possibly corresponds to TRBD1 (6 bases). Germline V gene sequence: CDR1 SGHNT, CDR2 YYREEE (reference sequence). The CDR3 is 14 amino acids. The chain's CDR3 is CASSSLLSTGRMLF. The CDR3 nucleotides are TGTGCCAGCAGCTCCCTACTCTCGACAGGACGGATGCTCTTT.

This chain's CDR3 is CASSLRFYRKETQYF. CDR3 in DNA: TGTGCCAGCAGCTTGAGATTCTACAGAAAAGAGACCCAGTACTTC. This sequence joins TRBV5-6 and TRBJ2-5; D call uncertain. The V gene's germline CDR1 is SGHDT and CDR2 YYEEEE. Trimming removed 1 base from V and 3 bases from J, with 13 bases in between. The CDR3 is 15 amino acids.

V and J are TRBV10-3 and TRBJ2-7; 10 nucleotides align to TRBD1. The CDR3 contains 14 residues. V lost 8 bases to trimming and J lost 6 bases; unmatched junction nucleotides: 10. CDR1 ENHRY and CDR2 SYGVKD come from the germline V gene. CDR3 bases: TGTGCCATCCAGGGTCGGGACAGGGGTTCCGAGCAGTACTTC. Protein product: CAIQGRDRGSEQYF.

This clone showed up just a few times. The gene calls are TRBV2 and TRBJ2-5; TRBD1 matches at 8 bases. The ends lost 2 bases at V and 5 bases at J; junction bases unmatched: 4. The CDR3 length is 14 residues. The germline V gene has CDR1 SNHLY and CDR2 FYNNEI. This chain's CDR3 is CASSEQGAWETQYF. The CDR3 bases are TGTGCCAGCAGTGAACAGGGGGCCTGGGAGACCCAGTACTTC.

The rearrangement uses TRBV7-9 and TRBJ2-7; no firm D call. This CDR3 spans 12 amino acids. V was trimmed by 5 bases and J by 6 bases, leaving 11 bases between them. The germline V gene encodes CDR1 SEHNR and CDR2 FQNEAQ (reference sequence). The CDR3, as DNA: TGTGCCAGCAGCGCCTACTCGTTCGAGCAGTACTTC. Translated, it gives CASSAYSFEQYF. The full variable domain, in which reference TRBV7-9 and TRBJ2-7 provide the parts outside the CDR3, is DTGVSQNPRHKITKRGQNVTFRCDPISEHNRLYWYRQTLGQGPEFLTYFQNEAQLEKSRLLSDRFSAERPKGSFSTLEIQRTEQGDSAMYLCASSAYSFEQYFGPGTRLTVT.

The chain recombines TRBV7-8 with TRBJ1-2; tentative D call: TRBD1 (5 bases). The CDR3 covers 14 residues. CDR1 is SGHVS, CDR2 FQNEAQ, per germline. V was clipped by 6 bases and J by 4 bases, with 15 bases between them. This chain's CDR3 is CASSTETATYGYTF. CDR3 nucleotide sequence: TGTGCCAGCAGTACGGAGACAGCCACCTATGGCTACACCTTC.

The chain has TRBV4-1 and TRBJ1-1; 7 nucleotides align to TRBD1. CDR3 length: 15 residues. Germline V gene data show CDR1 as MGHRA and CDR2 as YSYEKL. Trimming removed 3 bases from V and 0 bases from J; junction bases left unmatched: 4. The CDR3 DNA is TGCGCCAGCAGCCAGGTCACAGGGGTGAACACTGAAGCTTTCTTT. Translation gives CASSQVTGVNTEAFF.

This rearrangement joins TRBV18 to TRBJ1-1; 7 bases align to TRBD1. From germline, CDR1 is KGHSH and CDR2 LQKENI. Losses at the gene ends were 8 bases for V and 6 bases for J; bases not matched to a gene: 9. The length of the CDR3 is 13 residues. The CDR3 DNA sequence: TGTGCCAGCACAGGGGAAATCGAGGCTGAAGCTTTCTTT. This sequence encodes CASTGEIEAEAFF.

This clone was seen a handful of times. The J gene is TRBJ1-1, the V gene TRBV29-1; the D gene is possibly TRBD1 (5 bases). V lost 7 bases and J lost 7, with 19 bases in between. The germline V gene has CDR1 SQVTM and CDR2 ANQGSEA. This CDR3 spans 13 amino acids. The CDR3 DNA sequence: TGCAGCGCTAATTCGGGGGTATCTGGTGAAGCTTTCTTT. Its translation is CSANSGVSGEAFF. Full variable domain (remainder filled in from reference TRBV29-1 and TRBJ1-1): SAVISQKPSRDICQRGTSLTIQCQVDSQVTMMFWYRQQPGQSLTLIATANQGSEATYESGFVIDKFPISRPNLTFSTLTVSNMSPEDSSIYLCSANSGVSGEAFFGQGTRLTVV.

The chain carries TRBV4-1 and TRBJ1-2; the D is unclear. The CDR3 loop spans 14 amino acids. The V and J ends lost 0 bases and 4 bases respectively, with 9 bases between them. CDR1 and CDR2 (germline): MGHRA, YSYEKL. CDR3 nucleotide sequence: TGCGCCAGCAGCCAAGATAGAGGGATCTATGGCTACACCTTC. Translating it yields CASSQDRGIYGYTF.

This chain joins TRBV2 and TRBJ2-5; unclear D gene. CDR1 and CDR2 from the germline V gene are SNHLY and FYNNEI. The CDR3 loop spans 12 amino acids. Trimming pared 5 bases from V and 1 base from J, leaving 5 bases between. Here the CDR3 DNA reads TGTGCCAGCAGTATACTCCAAGAGACCCAGTACTTC. Its translation: CASSILQETQYF.

The chain recombines TRBV7-2 with TRBJ1-4; weak D call: TRBD1 (6 bases). This CDR3 region has 14 residues. The V gene's germline CDR1 is SGHTA and CDR2 FQGNSA. Trimming removed 5 bases at V and 2 bases at J, with 9 bases between. CDR3 DNA sequence: TGTGCCAGCAGCGTGGACAGCACTAATGAAAAACTGTTTTTT. As protein: CASSVDSTNEKLFF.

The chain links TRBV12-3 or TRBV12-4 to TRBJ1-2, with D possibly being TRBD1 (6 bases). V shed 3 bases and J shed 6 bases, with 11 bases lying between them. The CDR3 consists of 13 residues. The CDR3 spells CASSFGTLDGYTF. The CDR3 DNA reads as TGTGCCAGCAGTTTCGGGACACTGGATGGCTACACCTTC.

V gene TRBV7-3 combines with J gene TRBJ2-1; TRBD2 might be the D (6 bases). The germline V gene encodes CDR1 SGHTA and CDR2 FQGTGA. Between the trimmed V and J ends, which lost 5 bases and 4 bases, there was a span of 9 bases. The CDR3 length is 13 residues. The CDR3 coding sequence is TGTGCCAGCAGCCAGGGACTTTACAATGAGCAGTTCTTC. Translation: CASSQGLYNEQFF.

The chain recombines TRBV18 with TRBJ2-7; 7 bases map to TRBD1. This CDR3 spans 14 amino acids. Unmatched junction bases numbered 2, after V lost 3 bases and J lost 0 bases. Germline CDR1 reads KGHSH; CDR2 reads LQKENI. The CDR3 sequence: CASSPTGSSYEQYF. In DNA, the CDR3 is TGTGCCAGCTCACCGACAGGGAGCTCCTACGAGCAGTACTTC.

The chain carries TRBV9 and TRBJ2-4; no definite D call. The CDR3 has 12 residues. Germline CDR1 reads SGDLS; CDR2 reads YYNGEE. The V end was cut by 5 bases, the J end by 7 bases, with 10 bases between. In DNA, the CDR3 is TGTGCCAGCAGTCCCGGAGTGAACATTCAGTACTTC. Translating it yields CASSPGVNIQYF.

The chain uses TRBV5-4 and TRBJ1-5; tentatively, D is TRBD1 (5 bases). CDR3 length: 18 amino acids. Trimming left V 2 bases short and J 1 base short, with 19 bases between. Germline CDR1 SGHNT, CDR2 YYREEE (reference sequence). This CDR3 reads CASSLHGAGSRSNQPQHF. The CDR3 DNA reads as TGTGCCAGCAGCTTACATGGGGCCGGGTCGAGGAGCAATCAGCCCCAGCATTTT.

The V call is TRBV18, the J call TRBJ1-1; D is unresolved. The ends were cut back, 2 bases at V and 4 bases at J, with 5 bases in the middle. Germline V gene sequence: CDR1 KGHSH, CDR2 LQKENI. The CDR3 extends over 12 amino acids. CDR3 sequence reads: CASSPGTTEAFF. The CDR3 nucleotides are TGTGCCAGCTCACCAGGCACCACTGAAGCTTTCTTT.